This T cell receptor (beta chain) was recorded in a study of shared clonotypes between healthy human individuals (dated by TCRdb to about 2020). Regarding the study in general: The cohort comprised two women and a few men aged 18 to 49 years. For each donor, CD4 naive and CD4 memory were each given three plates, CD8 naive was given two plates, and CD8 memory was given one plate. To estimate repertoire size and how much clonotypes are shared between individuals, the study performed deep sequencing of blood TCR repertoires from a handful of healthy adults. Different laboratories and diverse techniques were used to prepare libraries and sequence TCR repertoires, to increase sequencing depth and limit assay-specific biases. Per donor, leukapheresis produced somewhere between about 0.8 and 9.5 billion PBMCs.

CD8 naive samples consisted of CD45RO-negative cells that were positively selected for CCR7, yielding a CD45RA+CCR7+ population without TemRA cells. Healthy HIV-negative adults with no recently reported acute infections or vaccinations were included as donors. Only Caucasian adults living in Nashville, Tennessee, USA were represented among the donors. After blood collection by leukapheresis, PBMCs were isolated using Ficoll-Histopaque density gradient centrifugation and then cryopreserved in the vapor phase of liquid nitrogen. Purity and quantity of every magnetically sorted T cell population were checked by analytical flow cytometry. Genomic DNA was isolated from every sorted fraction and measured by UV absorbance on a Nanodrop 2000c. Results the study describes overall, beyond this receptor: The genetic and exposure-history diversity represented was limited by the small number of donors. Estimated clonotype richness was generally larger for naive than for memory subsets. Pairwise subsampling indicated that sequencing depth was expected to affect the degree of clonotype sharing among donors. Sampling was restricted to blood, and TCR repertoires in tissue are likely to differ from TCR repertoires in blood. Compared with non-shared clonotypes, the clonotypes found in all four sorted-subset donors had higher generation probabilities. Even with the large sequencing depth, rarefaction of the sorted-subset datasets indicated that sequencing was incomplete. Across a handful of donors, 5% to 6% of naive CD4, 3% to 3.5% of naive CD8, 2% to 2.5% of memory CD4, and roughly 0.4% of memory CD8 clonotypes were shared.

CDR1 and CDR2 are drawn from the germline V gene: MGHRA, YSYEKL. Spanning cysteine to phenylalanine, the CDR3 consists of 15 amino acids. Left in the record is the CDR3 DNA by itself, 45 bases read in frame from the first base. V gives up 1 base and J gives up 4 bases, and the segment between their germline ends measures 13 bases. Using the deep immunoSEQ assay, multiplex PCR amplified TCR CDR3 regions from genomic DNA. Extracted genomic DNA from each cell subset was distributed evenly across all wells of several immunoSEQ 96-well plates, and each plate was treated as a replicate. For sorted subsets, about 0.2 ug genomic DNA, equal to 25,000 to 35,000 T cell genomes, was loaded into each replicate PCR. Purified libraries were measured with a Qubit 3.0 fluorometer, size-checked on a Bioanalyzer 2100, and measured again with the KAPA Library Quantification kit. Every immunoSEQ 96-well plate was sequenced on a dedicated single-read 150-cycle Illumina NextSeq 550 flow cell. In the source study's methods: The immunoSEQ output contained only junctional sequences without quality scores, so filtering could not match that applied to full-length reads. Sequences were annotated with PyIR, a Python wrapper for IgBLAST v1.9, using IMGT germline references to assign V/J genes and CDR3. Reads were removed for weak V/J assignments (E-value above 1e-6), missing CDR3, stop codons, out-of-frame junctions, or ambiguous translated residues. V3J clonotypes were defined as sequences sharing the same inferred V gene, J gene, and CDR3 amino acid sequence. The percentage overlap between two repertoires was calculated by dividing the number of shared unique clonotypes by the size of the smaller repertoire. RTK rarefaction, the Chao1 estimator, and Recon v2.1 estimates of unobserved clonotypes were used to assess repertoire richness. Generation probabilities for all TCRbeta clonotypes obtained by the gDNA method from a handful of donors were computed using OLGA. TCRdb re-hosts the immuneACCESS table, in-frame sequences only. Its copies lack some clones; in the studies checked, an unresolved V gene accounts for under half of them, and the cause for the rest is not known. The DNA gave D and trimming, while V, J and clone size come from that table. The sample includes about 2.1 million clones, with roughly 91% observed a single time. Around 1.7% of the sample rests with the top ten.

Comment on this clone: Its antigen is currently not known. No base qualities exist here, and no much larger clone lies one base off it.

The chain uses TRBV4-1 and TRBJ1-2; the D gene remains uncertain. The receptor's source is a man aged 18-30 years in good health. Some clones in this sample may be carry-over from other donors' samples. Sequencing input: naive CD8+ T cells from PBMCs. The sample's cell subset or site, from its label and the paper: CD45RA+CCR7+. The CDR3 sequence is CASSQGYSSGYGYTF. The nucleotides are TGCGCCAGCAGCCAAGGGTACAGCTCGGGCTATGGCTACACCTTC.